This entry lists 7 T cell receptor beta chains sequenced from one sample in a study of a mutant IDH1 vaccine in newly diagnosed glioma. Time point denoted: week 47, end of study. One vaccine dose held 300 ug of mutant IDH1 20-mer peptide and came with topical imiquimod. The protocol was immunoSEQ multiplex PCR, while the TCRdb copy is restricted to in-frame clones and leaves out a portion. This table holds tens of thousands of clones, less than 80% found once. Which antigens these TCRs recognize remains unknown. The sample here was PBMCs, taken from a glioma patient whose treatment included an IDH1 peptide vaccine. These receptors came from a man aged 45-65 years with glioma.

The chain has TRBV21-1 and TRBJ2-2; TRBD2, the table's D call, was not compared with the DNA. TRBV21-1 is recorded as a pseudogene. The CDR3 length is 14 residues. Here the CDR3 DNA reads TGTGCCAGCAGCGGGAGGCAGAACACCGGGGAGCTGTTTTTT. Translating it yields CASSGRQNTGELFF.

This clone was detected only a few times. The V call is TRBV28, the J call TRBJ2-1; maybe TRBD2 (5 bases). Germline V gene lookup returns CDR1 MDHEN and CDR2 SYDVKM. CDR3 length: 14 residues. With 6 bases removed from V and 9 bases from J, the gap between germline ends came to 18 bases. The DNA for the CDR3 is TGTGCCAGCAGAATAAAAACCGGGGTAACTGAGCAGTTCTTC. Encoded protein: CASRIKTGVTEQFF.

The CDR3 region is CSVGVQAKNIQYF. The CDR3 DNA reads TGCAGCGTTGGTGTACAGGCCAAAAACATTCAGTACTTC. The rearrangement joins TRBV29-1 to TRBJ2-4; D is undetermined. In germline, CDR1 is SQVTM, CDR2 ANQGSEA. CDR3 length: 13 amino acids. Trimming left V 4 bases short and J 1 base short, with 8 bases between.

The genes are TRBV29-1 and TRBJ2-1, with 9 bases lining up with TRBD1. J lost 1 base, V lost 6 bases, and 7 bases had no gene match. The CDR3 length is 15 residues. Germline loops: CDR1 SQVTM, CDR2 ANQGSEA. CDR3 residues: CSVPQDRGSYNEQFF. The DNA of the CDR3 is TGCAGCGTGCCCCAAGACAGGGGGTCCTACAATGAGCAGTTCTTC.

This chain uses TRBV5-1 with TRBJ2-1; 12 positions agree with TRBD1. V shed 3 bases and J 0 bases; nucleotides not matched to a gene: 10. CDR1 SGHRS and CDR2 YFSETQ come from the germline V gene. CDR3 size: 19 residues. The CDR3 is CASSSGTGGSLSSYNEQFF. The CDR3 nucleotides are TGCGCCAGCAGCTCCGGGACAGGGGGCTCCCTCAGCTCCTACAATGAGCAGTTCTTC.

This clone was picked up one time. The chain is built from TRBV9 and TRBJ1-5, with a weak D call TRBD1 (5 bases). The germline gives CDR1 SGDLS, CDR2 YYNGEE. Between the trimmed V and J ends, which lost 7 bases and 7 bases, there was a span of 18 bases. This CDR3 is built from 14 residues. The CDR3 nucleotides are TGTGCCAGCGGGGAGGGAGAGAAGGGGCAGCCCCAGCATTTT. Translation: CASGEGEKGQPQHF.

This clone was counted once. The rearrangement joins TRBV6-5 to TRBJ1-2; D remains ambiguous. The CDR3 covers 11 residues. V gave up 10 bases and J gave up 0 bases, with 6 bases separating them. CDR1 and CDR2 from the germline V gene are MNHEY and SVGAGI. The CDR3 DNA is TGTGCCACCGAATCTAACTATGGCTACACCTTC. Its protein is CATESNYGYTF.